This T cell receptor beta chain was obtained from a study of CD8+ T cells in alopecia areata. The study's findings and limits: When scalp samples are sequenced, resident alphabeta T cells of normal skin are also captured.

Following extraction, RNA underwent reverse transcription to cDNA, which served as the sequencing template. Measured with immunoSEQ multiplex PCR; TCRdb has only the in-frame clones, and not every one. This sample has 75,000 to 100,000 clones, with nearly 45% found just once. The germline CDR1 and CDR2 sequences are GTSNPN and SVGIG (reference sequence). The V end was cut by 5 bases, the J end by 3 bases, with 8 bases between. The CDR3 contains 11 residues. Worth noting for this clone: Its antigen remains unidentified. The same CDR3 is also encoded by other DNA sequences in this sample.

The sample consisted of CD4+ T cells sorted from blood. The chain links TRBV30 to TRBJ2-7, with D perhaps being TRBD1 or TRBD2 (5 bases each). The receptor's source is a human donor with alopecia areata. CDR3 coding DNA: TGTGCCTGGGGGACGGTCTACGAGCAGTACTTC. Residues: CAWGTVYEQYF.